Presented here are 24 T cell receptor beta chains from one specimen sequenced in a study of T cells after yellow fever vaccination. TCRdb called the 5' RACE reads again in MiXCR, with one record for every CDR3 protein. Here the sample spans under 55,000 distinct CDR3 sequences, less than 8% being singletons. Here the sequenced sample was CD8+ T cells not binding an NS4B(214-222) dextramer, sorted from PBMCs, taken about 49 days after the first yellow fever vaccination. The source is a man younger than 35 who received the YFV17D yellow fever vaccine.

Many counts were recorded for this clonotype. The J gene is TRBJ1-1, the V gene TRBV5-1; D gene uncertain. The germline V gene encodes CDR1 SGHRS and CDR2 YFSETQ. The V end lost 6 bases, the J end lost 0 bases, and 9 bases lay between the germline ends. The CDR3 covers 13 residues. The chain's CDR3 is CASKKLMNTEAFF. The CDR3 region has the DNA TGCGCCAGCAAGAAACTCATGAACACTGAAGCTTTCTTT.

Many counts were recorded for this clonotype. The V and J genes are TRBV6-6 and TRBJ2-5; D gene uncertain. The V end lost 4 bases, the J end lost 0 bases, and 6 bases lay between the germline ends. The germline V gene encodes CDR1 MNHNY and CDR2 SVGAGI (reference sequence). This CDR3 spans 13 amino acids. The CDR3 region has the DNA TGTGCCAGCAGTTCCCGGGACCAAGAGACCCAGTACTTC. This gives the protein CASSSRDQETQYF.

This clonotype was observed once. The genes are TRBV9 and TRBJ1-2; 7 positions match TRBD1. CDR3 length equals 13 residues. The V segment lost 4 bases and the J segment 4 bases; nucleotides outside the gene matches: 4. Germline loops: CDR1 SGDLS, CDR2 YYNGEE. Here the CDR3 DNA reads TGTGCCAGCAGCACCCGGGACAGCTATGGCTACACCTTC. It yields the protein CASSTRDSYGYTF. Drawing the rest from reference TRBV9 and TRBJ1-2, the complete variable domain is DSGVTQTPKHLITATGQRVTLRCSPRSGDLSVYWYQQSLDQGLQFLIQYYNGEERAKGNILERFSAQQFPDLHSELNLSSLELGDSALYFCASSTRDSYGYTFGSGTRLTVV.

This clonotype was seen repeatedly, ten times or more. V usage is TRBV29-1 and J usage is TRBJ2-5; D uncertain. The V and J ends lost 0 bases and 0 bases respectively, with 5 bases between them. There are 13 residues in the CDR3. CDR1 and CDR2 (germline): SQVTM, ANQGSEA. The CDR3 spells CSVEDLYQETQYF. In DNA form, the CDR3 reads TGCAGCGTTGAAGATCTGTACCAAGAGACCCAGTACTTC.

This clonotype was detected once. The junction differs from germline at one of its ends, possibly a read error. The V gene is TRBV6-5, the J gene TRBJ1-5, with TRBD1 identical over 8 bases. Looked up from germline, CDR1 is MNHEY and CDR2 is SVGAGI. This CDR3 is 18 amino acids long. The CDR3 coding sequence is TGTGCCGGCAGTTACCCGACAGGGGATGGAAATAGCAATCAGCCCCAGCATTTT. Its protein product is CAGSYPTGDGNSNQPQHF.

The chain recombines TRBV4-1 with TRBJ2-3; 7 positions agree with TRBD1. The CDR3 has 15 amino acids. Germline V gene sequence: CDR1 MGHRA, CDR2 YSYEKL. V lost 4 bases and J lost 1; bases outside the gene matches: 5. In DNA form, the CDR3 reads TGCGCCAGCAGCCCCCACGACAGGGGCACAGATACGCAGTATTTT. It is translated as CASSPHDRGTDTQYF.

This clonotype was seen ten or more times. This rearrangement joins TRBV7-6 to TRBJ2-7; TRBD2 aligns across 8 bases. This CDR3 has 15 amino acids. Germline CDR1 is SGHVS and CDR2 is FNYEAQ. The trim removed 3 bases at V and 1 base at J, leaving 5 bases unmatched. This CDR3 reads CASSFGAGVSYEQYV. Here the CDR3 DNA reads TGTGCCAGCAGCTTTGGAGCGGGGGTTTCCTACGAGCAGTACGTC.

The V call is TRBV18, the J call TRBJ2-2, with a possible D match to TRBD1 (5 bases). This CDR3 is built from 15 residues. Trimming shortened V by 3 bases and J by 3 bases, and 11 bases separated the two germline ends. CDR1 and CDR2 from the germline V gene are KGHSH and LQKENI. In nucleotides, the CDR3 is TGTGCCAGCTCACCGGCAGGGCCCGACACCGGGGAGCTGTTTTTT. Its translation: CASSPAGPDTGELFF.

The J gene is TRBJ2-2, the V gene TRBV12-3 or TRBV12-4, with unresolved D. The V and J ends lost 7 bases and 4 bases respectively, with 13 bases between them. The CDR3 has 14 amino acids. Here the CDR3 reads CASTGSQTTGELFF. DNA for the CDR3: TGTGCCAGCACCGGAAGCCAGACCACCGGGGAGCTGTTTTTT.

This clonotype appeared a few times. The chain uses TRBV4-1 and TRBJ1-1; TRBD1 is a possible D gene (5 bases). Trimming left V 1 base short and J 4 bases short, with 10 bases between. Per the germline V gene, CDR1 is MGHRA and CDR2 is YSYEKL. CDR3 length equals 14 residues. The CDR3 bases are TGCGCCAGCAGCCAAGGGGGGTTAAGCACTGAAGCTTTCTTT. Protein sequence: CASSQGGLSTEAFF.

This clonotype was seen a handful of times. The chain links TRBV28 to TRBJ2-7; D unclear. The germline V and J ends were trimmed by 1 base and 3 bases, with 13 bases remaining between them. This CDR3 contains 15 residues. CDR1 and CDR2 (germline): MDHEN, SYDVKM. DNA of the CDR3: TGTGCCAGCAGTTTATCCCCGTCCAGCAACTACGAGCAGTACGTC. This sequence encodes CASSLSPSSNYEQYV.

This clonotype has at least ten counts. The CDR3 nucleotides are TGTGCCAGCAGCTTAGGTAGAGCGGGGGCCACAGATACGCAGTATTTT. This encodes CASSLGRAGATDTQYF. V usage is TRBV11-2 and J usage is TRBJ2-3; 8 nucleotides align to TRBD2. Germline V gene data show CDR1 as SGHAT and CDR2 as FQNNGV. J gave up 2 bases and V 1 base, and 5 bases lay outside the gene matches. The CDR3 covers 16 residues.

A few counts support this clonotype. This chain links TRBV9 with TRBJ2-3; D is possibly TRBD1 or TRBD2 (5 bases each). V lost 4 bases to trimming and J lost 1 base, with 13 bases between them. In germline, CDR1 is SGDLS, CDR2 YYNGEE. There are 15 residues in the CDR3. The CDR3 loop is CASSSGTRGTDTQYF. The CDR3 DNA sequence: TGTGCCAGCAGCTCTGGGACCCGGGGCACAGATACGCAGTATTTT.

CDR3 sequence reads: CASALLAGGAYNEQFF. CDR3 DNA sequence: TGCGCCAGCGCCCTACTAGCGGGGGGGGCCTACAATGAGCAGTTCTTC. This sequence joins TRBV4-1 and TRBJ2-1; TRBD2 matches 13 bases. The V gene end was trimmed by 8 bases and the J gene end by 2 bases; junction bases not matched to a gene: 6. The germline V gene encodes CDR1 MGHRA and CDR2 YSYEKL. The CDR3 contains 16 residues.

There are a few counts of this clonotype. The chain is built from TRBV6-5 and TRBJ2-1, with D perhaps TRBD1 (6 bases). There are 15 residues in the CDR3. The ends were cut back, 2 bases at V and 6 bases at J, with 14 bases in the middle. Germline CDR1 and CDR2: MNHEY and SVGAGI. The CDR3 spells CASSYGDTARNEQFF. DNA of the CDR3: TGTGCCAGCAGTTACGGGGACACCGCCCGCAATGAGCAGTTCTTC.

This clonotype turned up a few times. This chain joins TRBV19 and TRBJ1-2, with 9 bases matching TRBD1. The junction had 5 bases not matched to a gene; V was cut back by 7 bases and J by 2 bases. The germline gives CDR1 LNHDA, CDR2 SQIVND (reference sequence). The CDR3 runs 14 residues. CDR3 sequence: CASIKGQGNYGYTF. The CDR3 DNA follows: TGTGCCAGTATAAAGGGACAGGGCAACTATGGCTACACCTTC.

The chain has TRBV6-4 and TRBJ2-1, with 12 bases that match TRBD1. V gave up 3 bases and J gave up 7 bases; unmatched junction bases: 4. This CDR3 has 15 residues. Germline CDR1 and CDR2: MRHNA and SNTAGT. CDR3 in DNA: TGTGCCAGCAGTGAAGCGGGACAGGGGGCTAATGAGCAGTTCTTC. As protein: CASSEAGQGANEQFF.

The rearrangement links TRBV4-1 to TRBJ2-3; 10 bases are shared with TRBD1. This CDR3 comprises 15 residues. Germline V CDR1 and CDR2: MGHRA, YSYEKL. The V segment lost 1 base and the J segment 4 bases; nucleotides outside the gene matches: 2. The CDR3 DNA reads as TGCGCCAGCAGCCAAGGGGACAGGGGTGCAGATACGCAGTATTTT. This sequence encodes CASSQGDRGADTQYF.

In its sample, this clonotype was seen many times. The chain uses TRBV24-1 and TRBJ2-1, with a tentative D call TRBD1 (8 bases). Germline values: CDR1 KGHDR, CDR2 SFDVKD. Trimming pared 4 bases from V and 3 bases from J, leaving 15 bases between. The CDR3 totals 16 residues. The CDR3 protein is CATSDPTGEGYNEQFF. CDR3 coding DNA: TGTGCCACCAGTGACCCGACAGGGGAGGGCTACAATGAGCAGTTCTTC.

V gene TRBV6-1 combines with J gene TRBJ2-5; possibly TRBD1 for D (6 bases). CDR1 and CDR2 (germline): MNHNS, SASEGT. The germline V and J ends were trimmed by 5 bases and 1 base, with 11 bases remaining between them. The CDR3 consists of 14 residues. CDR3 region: CASSPWTAQETQYF. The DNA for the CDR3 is TGTGCCAGCAGTCCCTGGACAGCCCAAGAGACCCAGTACTTC.

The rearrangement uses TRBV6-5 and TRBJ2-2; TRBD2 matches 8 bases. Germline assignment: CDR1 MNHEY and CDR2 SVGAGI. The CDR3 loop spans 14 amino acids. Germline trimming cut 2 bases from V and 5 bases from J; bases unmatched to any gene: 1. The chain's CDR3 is CASSYGTRTGELFF. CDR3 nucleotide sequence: TGTGCCAGCAGTTACGGGACTAGAACCGGGGAGCTGTTTTTT.

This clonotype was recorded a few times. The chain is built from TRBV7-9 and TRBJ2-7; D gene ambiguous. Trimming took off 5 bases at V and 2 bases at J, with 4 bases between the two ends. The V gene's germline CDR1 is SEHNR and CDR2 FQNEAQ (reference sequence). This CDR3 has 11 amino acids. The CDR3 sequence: CASSRTYEQYF. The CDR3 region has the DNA TGTGCCAGCAGCCGGACCTACGAGCAGTACTTC.

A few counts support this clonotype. The CDR3 reads CASWVQGTYGYTF. The CDR3 nucleotides read TGTGCCAGCTGGGTACAGGGGACCTATGGCTACACCTTC. The V call is TRBV12-3 or TRBV12-4, the J call TRBJ1-2; TRBD1 agrees at 7 bases. CDR3 length: 13 amino acids. Trimming removed 8 bases from V and 4 bases from J; junction bases left unmatched: 7.

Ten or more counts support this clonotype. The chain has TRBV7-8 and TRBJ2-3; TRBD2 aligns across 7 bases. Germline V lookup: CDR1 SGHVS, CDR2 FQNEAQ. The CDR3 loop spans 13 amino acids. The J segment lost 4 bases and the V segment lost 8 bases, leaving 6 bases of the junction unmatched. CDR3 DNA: TGTGCCAGCTCGGGGGGAGTGTCAGATACGCAGTATTTT. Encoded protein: CASSGGVSDTQYF.